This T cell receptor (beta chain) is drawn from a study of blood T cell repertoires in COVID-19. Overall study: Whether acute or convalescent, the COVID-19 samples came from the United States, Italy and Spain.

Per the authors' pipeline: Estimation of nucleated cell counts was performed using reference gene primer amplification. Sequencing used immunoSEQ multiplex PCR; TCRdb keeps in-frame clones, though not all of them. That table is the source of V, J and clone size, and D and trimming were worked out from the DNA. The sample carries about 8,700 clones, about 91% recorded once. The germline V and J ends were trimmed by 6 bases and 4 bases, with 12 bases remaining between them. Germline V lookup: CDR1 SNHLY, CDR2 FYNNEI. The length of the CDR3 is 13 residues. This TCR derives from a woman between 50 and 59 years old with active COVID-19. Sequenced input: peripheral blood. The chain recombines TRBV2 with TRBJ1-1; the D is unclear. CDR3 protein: CASRDPEGTEAFF. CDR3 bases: TGTGCCAGCAGGGATCCGGAGGGCACTGAAGCTTTCTTT. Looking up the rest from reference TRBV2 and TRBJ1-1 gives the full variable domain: EPEVTQTPSHQVTQMGQEVILRCVPISNHLYFYWYRQILGQKVEFLVSFYNNEISEKSEIFDDQFSVERPDGSNFTLKIRSTKLEDSAMYFCASRDPEGTEAFFGQGTRLTVV.